One and the same sample provided the 31 T cell receptor beta chains below, sequenced in a study of blood T cell repertoires in COVID-19. Generated by immunoSEQ multiplex PCR, the TCRdb table keeps only in-frame clones and is missing some. The table lists some 160,000 clones, around nine tenths of them singletons. Sequencing used peripheral blood. The origin of the receptors is a woman of 80 years or more with COVID-19, enrolled during active disease.

The rearrangement uses TRBV5-4 and TRBJ2-7, with TRBD2 identical over 8 bases. V dropped 4 bases and J dropped 2; count of bases not matched to a gene: 5. Germline V lookup: CDR1 SGHNT, CDR2 YYREEE (reference sequence). The CDR3 extends over 14 amino acids. This CDR3 is CASSPGGFPYEQYF. CDR3 sequence (DNA): TGTGCCAGCAGCCCGGGAGGGTTCCCCTACGAGCAGTACTTC.

This clone was seen just once. This chain uses TRBV5-1 with TRBJ1-2, with D unclear. The V gene lost 0 bases and the J gene lost 3 bases, with 6 bases spanning the gap. Looked up from germline, CDR1 is SGHRS and CDR2 is YFSETQ. This CDR3 contains 13 residues. CDR3 residues: CASSLESDYGYTF. Written as DNA, the CDR3 is TGCGCCAGCAGCTTGGAGTCGGACTATGGCTACACCTTC.

V usage is TRBV28 and J usage is TRBJ1-4; D may be TRBD1 (5 bases). The CDR3 extends over 15 amino acids. Germline V lookup: CDR1 MDHEN, CDR2 SYDVKM. V lost 6 bases, J lost 6 bases, and 17 bases lay in between. CDR3 nucleotides: TGTGCCAGCAGCCCTGGGGGGGGTCGGGATGAAAAACTGTTTTTT. It translates to CASSPGGGRDEKLFF.

This clone showed up just a few times. The chain combines TRBV7-9 with TRBJ1-4, with a possible D match to TRBD1 (5 bases). Trimming pared 1 base from V and 10 bases from J, leaving 19 bases between. The V gene's germline CDR1 is SEHNR and CDR2 FQNEAQ (reference sequence). The CDR3 contains 16 residues. CDR3 sequence (DNA): TGTGCCAGCAGCTTAGGGGGGGAGACATCAAAGGGAAAACTGTTTTTT. This encodes CASSLGGETSKGKLFF.

The rearrangement links TRBV4-1 to TRBJ1-2; 8 positions match TRBD1. Losses at the gene ends were 4 bases for V and 7 bases for J; bases not matched to a gene: 11. This CDR3 is 15 amino acids long. From germline, CDR1 is MGHRA and CDR2 YSYEKL. The CDR3 coding sequence is TGCGCCAGCAGCCTCGATAAGACAGGGGTGGCTGGCTACACCTTC. This encodes CASSLDKTGVAGYTF.

This clone was counted only a few times. CDR3 in DNA: TGCAGCGTTGTGGGAGGGGACGGGAACTATGGCTACACCTTC. Translating gives CSVVGGDGNYGYTF. The chain employs TRBV29-1 and TRBJ1-2, with D maybe TRBD1 (5 bases). Germline CDR1 reads SQVTM; CDR2 reads ANQGSEA. This CDR3 region has 14 residues. V dropped 4 bases and J dropped 2 bases, with 14 bases sitting between them.

J is TRBJ1-1 and V is TRBV5-6; no definite D call. The CDR3 spans 16 residues. The germline CDR1 and CDR2 sequences are SGHDT and YYEEEE. Trimming cost V 0 bases and J 0 bases, with 12 bases left between them. CDR3 coding DNA: TGTGCCAGCAGCTTGGGCGGGCTCGGGATGAACACTGAAGCTTTCTTT. Translated, it gives CASSLGGLGMNTEAFF.

The rearrangement uses TRBV19 and TRBJ1-1; TRBD1 matches at 10 bases. Trimming took 3 bases from V and 5 from J; bases not matched to a gene: 9. The germline V gene has CDR1 LNHDA and CDR2 SQIVND (reference sequence). This CDR3 contains 16 residues. CDR3 DNA: TGTGCCAGTAGTATCAGGGGACAGGGGTCCAGTACTGAAGCTTTCTTT. Translated: CASSIRGQGSSTEAFF.

The gene calls are TRBV18 and TRBJ1-6; a weak D match, TRBD1 (5 bases). This CDR3 is built from 15 residues. V lost 1 base, J lost 8 bases, and 12 bases lay in between. Germline V gene lookup returns CDR1 KGHSH and CDR2 LQKENI. This chain's CDR3 is CASSPRGARDSPLHF. The CDR3 bases are TGTGCCAGCTCACCACGCGGGGCGCGAGATTCACCCCTCCACTTT.

The gene calls are TRBV6-5 and TRBJ1-6; D may be TRBD1 (6 bases). Trimming removed 8 bases at V and 10 bases at J, with 21 bases between. The CDR3 consists of 15 residues. Germline-derived CDR1 and CDR2 are MNHEY and SVGAGI. CDR3 residues: CASGLGATGRSPLHF. For the CDR3, the DNA is TGTGCCAGCGGGTTGGGGGCAACAGGGCGGTCACCCCTCCACTTT.

The chain couples TRBV5-4 to TRBJ2-1, with TRBD2 matching 10 bases. V dropped 0 bases and J dropped 7; count of bases not matched to a gene: 13. CDR3 length equals 18 residues. Germline V gene data show CDR1 as SGHNT and CDR2 as YYREEE (reference sequence). The CDR3 loop is CASSLGTSGTRVSNEQFF. CDR3 nucleotides: TGTGCCAGCAGCTTGGGGACTAGCGGAACCAGGGTGTCGAATGAGCAGTTCTTC.

This clone has just a few counts. This sequence joins TRBV28 and TRBJ1-2; D is ambiguous. The CDR3 totals 11 residues. The germline V gene encodes CDR1 MDHEN and CDR2 SYDVKM. V shed 6 bases and J shed 2 bases, with 4 bases lying between them. CDR3 bases: TGTGCCAGCAGAACAAACTATGGCTACACCTTC. Protein product: CASRTNYGYTF.

This clone occurred once. This sequence joins TRBV2 and TRBJ1-1; maybe TRBD1 (5 bases). V shed 7 bases and J shed 5 bases, with 23 bases lying between them. The germline gives CDR1 SNHLY, CDR2 FYNNEI. There are 16 residues in the CDR3. For the CDR3, the DNA is TGTGCCAGCAACAAACTACGACAGACACTGGGGACTGAAGCTTTCTTT. The encoded protein is CASNKLRQTLGTEAFF.

The chain carries TRBV5-6 and TRBJ1-2; D is uncertain. Germline CDR1 and CDR2: SGHDT and YYEEEE. Trimming shortened V by 1 base and J by 7 bases, and 8 bases separated the two germline ends. The CDR3 contains 12 residues. In nucleotides, the CDR3 is TGTGCCAGCAGCTTGTTACGGAGTGGCTACACCTTC. The encoded protein is CASSLLRSGYTF. The complete variable domain, with remaining parts taken from reference TRBV5-6 and TRBJ1-2, reads DAGVTQSPTHLIKTRGQQVTLRCSPKSGHDTVSWYQQALGQGPQFIFQYYEEEERQRGNFPDRFSGHQFPNYSSELNVNALLLGDSALYLCASSLLRSGYTFGSGTRLTVV.

This clone was observed a single time. The V and J genes are TRBV2 and TRBJ2-3; the match to TRBD2 covers 10 bases. The CDR3 sequence is 15 residues long. Losses at the gene ends were 7 bases for V and 2 bases for J; bases not matched to a gene: 6. Germline assignment: CDR1 SNHLY and CDR2 FYNNEI. The CDR3 here is CASTKTSGYTDTQYF. The CDR3 coding sequence is TGTGCCAGCACCAAGACTAGCGGGTACACAGATACGCAGTATTTT.

The chain is built from TRBV9 and TRBJ1-2; 10 positions agree with TRBD1. The ends lost 4 bases at V and 2 bases at J; junction bases unmatched: 5. The CDR3 has 15 residues. Germline assignment: CDR1 SGDLS and CDR2 YYNGEE. Here the CDR3 reads CASSPSDRGNYGYTF. CDR3 bases: TGTGCCAGCAGCCCTTCGGACAGGGGGAACTATGGCTACACCTTC.

The V call is TRBV3-1 (or the pseudogene TRBV3-2), the J call TRBJ2-3; 8 bases are a match to TRBD1. J lost 6 bases, V lost 1 base, and 3 bases had no gene match. The CDR3 spans 14 residues. Germline V gene lookup returns CDR1 LGHDT and CDR2 YNNKEL (reference sequence). CDR3 sequence reads: CASSQGTGLDTQYF. DNA of the CDR3: TGTGCCAGCAGCCAAGGGACAGGGTTGGATACGCAGTATTTT.

The chain recombines TRBV18 with TRBJ1-2; 7 bases agree with TRBD1. Trimming at V came to 8 bases and at J to 3 bases, leaving 12 bases not matched to a gene. The CDR3 extends over 15 amino acids. From germline, CDR1 is KGHSH and CDR2 LQKENI. CDR3 sequence (DNA): TGTGCCAGCACCCCCTTATCAGGGACAGACTATGGCTACACCTTC. This codes for CASTPLSGTDYGYTF.

Only a few counts were recorded for this clone. The chain has TRBV19 and TRBJ1-5; the D gene is possibly TRBD1 (5 bases). The V gene's germline CDR1 is LNHDA and CDR2 SQIVND (reference sequence). V shed 9 bases and J shed 5 bases, with 23 bases lying between them. The CDR3 length is 16 residues. The CDR3 sequence is CASTTRRGMVDQPQHF. The CDR3 bases are TGTGCCAGCACCACACGGCGGGGGATGGTAGATCAGCCCCAGCATTTT.

The chain uses TRBV28 and TRBJ1-5, with D possibly TRBD1 on 5 matching bases. This CDR3 has 16 residues. V shed 1 base and J shed 4 bases, with 14 bases lying between them. From germline, CDR1 is MDHEN and CDR2 SYDVKM. CDR3 protein: CASSLFSVRVNQPQHF. The CDR3 nucleotides are TGTGCCAGCAGTTTATTTAGTGTCAGGGTAAATCAGCCCCAGCATTTT.

The rearrangement links TRBV19 to TRBJ1-6; no clear D. The germline CDR1 and CDR2 sequences are LNHDA and SQIVND (reference sequence). Between the trimmed V and J ends, which lost 8 bases and 1 base, there was a span of 9 bases. This CDR3 has 14 amino acids. The DNA of the CDR3 is TGTGCCAGTGATGCGGGATCCTATAATTCACCCCTCCACTTT. Amino acid sequence: CASDAGSYNSPLHF.

The V and J genes are TRBV28 and TRBJ1-6; 7 bases align to TRBD1. Trimming cost V 6 bases and J 7 bases; bases outside gene matches: 6. This CDR3 region has 14 residues. Germline-derived CDR1 and CDR2 are MDHEN and SYDVKM. The CDR3 nucleotides read TGTGCCAGCAGGCCGGGGGACAGAAATTCACCCCTCCACTTT. This gives the protein CASRPGDRNSPLHF.

This chain connects TRBV18 to TRBJ1-3; possible D gene TRBD1, 6 bases. Germline lookup yields CDR1 KGHSH and CDR2 LQKENI. The CDR3 is made up of 15 amino acids. V dropped 2 bases and J dropped 7 bases, with 15 bases sitting between them. The CDR3 is CASSPSAGASNTIYF. CDR3 sequence (DNA): TGTGCCAGCTCACCATCCGCAGGGGCTAGCAACACCATATATTTT.

This clone was observed a handful of times. The chain couples TRBV5-1 to TRBJ2-7; D perhaps matches TRBD2 (5 bases). The CDR3 is 15 residues long. Germline values: CDR1 SGHRS, CDR2 YFSETQ. V dropped 5 bases and J dropped 6 bases, with 21 bases sitting between them. The CDR3 sequence is CASSETGRGVGEQYF. For the CDR3, the DNA is TGCGCCAGCAGTGAAACCGGACGGGGTGTTGGCGAGCAGTACTTC.

The rearrangement joins TRBV6-5 to TRBJ2-1, with 7 bases lining up with TRBD1. Germline CDR1 MNHEY, CDR2 SVGAGI. Trimming at V came to 2 bases and at J to 5 bases, leaving 9 bases not matched to a gene. The CDR3 runs 16 residues. Here the CDR3 reads CASSYQVTGLHNEQFF. The CDR3 region has the DNA TGTGCCAGCAGTTACCAAGTGACAGGGCTCCACAATGAGCAGTTCTTC.

V usage is TRBV5-1 and J usage is TRBJ2-5; 7 nucleotides agree with TRBD1. Germline V gene lookup returns CDR1 SGHRS and CDR2 YFSETQ. Trimming cost V 4 bases and J 2 bases; bases outside gene matches: 8. The CDR3 length is 15 residues. The CDR3 is CASSKMTGSQETQYF. The CDR3 nucleotides read TGCGCCAGCAGCAAAATGACAGGGAGTCAAGAGACCCAGTACTTC.

CDR3 in amino acids: CASSLTSGRALQYF. The CDR3, as DNA: TGTGCCAGCAGTTTAACTAGCGGGAGGGCCTTGCAGTACTTC. The chain uses TRBV28 and TRBJ2-7, with TRBD2 matching 13 bases. J was trimmed by 9 bases and V by 2 bases; bases with no gene match: 4. Germline V gene lookup returns CDR1 MDHEN and CDR2 SYDVKM. The CDR3 runs 14 residues.

The chain recombines TRBV7-2 with TRBJ1-1; 9 nucleotides match TRBD1. CDR1 and CDR2 from the germline V gene are SGHTA and FQGNSA. Losses at the gene ends were 5 bases for V and 4 bases for J; bases not matched to a gene: 5. CDR3 size: 14 residues. The CDR3 nucleotides read TGTGCCAGCAGCCAGGACAGGGGAGGCACTGAAGCTTTCTTT. Translating gives CASSQDRGGTEAFF. The complete variable domain, with remaining parts taken from reference TRBV7-2 and TRBJ1-1, reads GAGVSQSPSNKVTEKGKDVELRCDPISGHTALYWYRQSLGQGLEFLIYFQGNSAPDKSGLPSDRFSAERTGGSVSTLTIQRTQQEDSAVYLCASSQDRGGTEAFFGQGTRLTVV.

This clone was recorded once. This sequence joins TRBV3-1 (or the pseudogene TRBV3-2) and TRBJ2-2, with 11 positions matching TRBD2. The germline gives CDR1 LGHDT, CDR2 YNNKEL (reference sequence). The CDR3 length is 17 residues. J was trimmed by 8 bases and V by 4 bases; bases with no gene match: 12. CDR3 in amino acids: CASSPTAGTSGSGELFF. DNA of the CDR3: TGTGCCAGCAGCCCGACAGCCGGGACTAGCGGTTCTGGGGAGCTGTTTTTT.

This chain joins TRBV11-2 and TRBJ1-4; TRBD1 matches at 7 bases. The CDR3 loop spans 15 amino acids. After removal of 3 bases from V and 8 bases from J, the junction contained 9 bases not matched to a gene. The germline V gene has CDR1 SGHAT and CDR2 FQNNGV. The CDR3 DNA sequence: TGTGCCAGCAGCTTCCTCGGACAGGTGGGCGAAAAACTGTTTTTT. This sequence encodes CASSFLGQVGEKLFF.

The chain carries TRBV11-2 and TRBJ1-2, with D possibly TRBD1 on 5 matching bases. Deletions cut 5 bases from V and 8 bases from J, with 18 bases between. The germline V gene encodes CDR1 SGHAT and CDR2 FQNNGV. CDR3 length equals 14 residues. The CDR3 sequence is CASSPPGRGRGYTF. The DNA of the CDR3 is TGTGCCAGCAGCCCACCGGGGAGGGGTAGGGGCTACACCTTC.